This T cell receptor beta chain was captured in a study of shared clonotypes between healthy human individuals. Study in general: Donors consisted of two women and three men between 18 and 49.

CDR3 length: 15 amino acids. V gave up 3 bases and J gave up 0 bases, with 13 bases separating them. Per the germline V gene, CDR1 is SGDLS and CDR2 is YYNGEE. Study conclusions and caveats: Memory subsets had estimated richness that was generally smaller than that of naive subsets. Donor scarcity curtailed the genetic and exposure-history diversity represented herein.

Points on this clone: Its antigen is unknown.

Naivety among CD8 cells was defined by CD45RO negativity and positive CCR7 selection, thereby excluding terminally differentiated effector memory CD45RA+ cells. Sequencing was performed with immunoSEQ multiplex PCR; in TCRdb, only in-frame clones are kept and a portion is missing. The sample has hundreds of thousands of clones; about 92% are singletons. The clonotype originates from a man aged 30-40 years in good health. The chain links TRBV9 to TRBJ2-7; maybe TRBD2 (6 bases). Sequencing was carried out using naive CD8+ T cells sorted from blood. CDR3 sequence (DNA): TGTGCCAGCAGCGAGGGGCGGGACCACTCCTACGAGCAGTACTTC. This encodes CASSEGRDHSYEQYF. The whole variable domain, remainder taken from reference TRBV9 and TRBJ2-7, is DSGVTQTPKHLITATGQRVTLRCSPRSGDLSVYWYQQSLDQGLQFLIQYYNGEERAKGNILERFSAQQFPDLHSELNLSSLELGDSALYFCASSEGRDHSYEQYFGPGTRLTVT.